These T cell receptor beta chains were read from a single sample in a study. Each CDR3 protein is one row after TCRdb ran MiXCR on the RT-PCR reads. Seen here are about 700,000 distinct CDR3 sequences, about 14% observed once, and the top ten hold 3.6%. The sample consisted of memory CD4+ T cells from blood. All receptors derive from a female donor in good health, serving as a healthy control. Each CDR3 is given with its conserved first and last residue.

TRBV5-1 CASSLYGESSYEQYF
TRBV12-3/TRBV12-4 CASSLGLEGDEQFF
TRBV4-2 CASSQDPIPSGNTIYF
TRBV20-1 CSAMGGLNYGYTF
TRBV18 CASSPDMSTQPQHF
TRBV20-1 CSAIFPDRGIDGYTF
TRBV6-5 CASSYSPGSTYGYTF
TRBV20-1 CSALRDRDSPLHF
TRBV6-1 CASSAGQGANYGYTF
TRBV25-1 CASSATGEASQPQHF
TRBV3-1 CASSNGQGSHSPLHF
TRBV5-1 CASSSSGDPKTEKLFF
TRBV20-1 CSAQAGTSGGAQYF
TRBV11-1 CASSLVASGRAYEQFF
TRBV9 CASSPRQVSGANVLTF
TRBV9 CASSVGAGDSYEQYF
TRBV6-1 CASITQGRLGTTGELFF
TRBV28 CASSLGGEGYGYTF
TRBV20-1 CSARQSGVSEAFF
TRBV10-2 CAGSELSGVLDTQYF
TRBV6-2/TRBV6-3 CASSLPQGNTIYF
TRBV5-1 CASSLGGLAGSDTQYF
TRBV5-1 CASSYGAGAYEQYF
TRBV28 CASSSPILETQYF
TRBV6-2/TRBV6-3 CASSYVTGGTEAFF
TRBV27 CASSKTSGRRGETQYF
TRBV27 CASSSRTPTATNEKLFF
TRBV4-3 CASSQEGGWDEKLFF
TRBV3-1 CASSQDLFGGSTDTQYF
TRBV5-1 CASSSAGSSGANVLTF
TRBV6-2/TRBV6-3 CASSSGTSGPWRYF
TRBV7-9 CASSFNPGTLHF
TRBV3-1 CASSATSGSLPVETQYF
TRBV7-2 CASSPHGSGNEQFF
TRBV6-5 CASLERWEKETQYF
TRBV2 CASRAYYRGHYGYTF
TRBV5-6 CASSLGARDTEAFF
TRBV30 CAWGLSGASYEQYF
TRBV7-9 CASTIQGGYTEAFF
TRBV20-1 CSADGYTF